This entry lists 19 T cell receptor beta chains sequenced from one sample in a study of OX40 agonist ivuxolimab in advanced cancers. Sequencing was performed with immunoSEQ multiplex PCR; in TCRdb, only in-frame clones are kept and a portion is missing. There are 65,000 to 85,000 clones in the sample; approximately 84% occur only once, and around 7.2% lies in the top ten. The sample was CD4+ or CD8+ T cells sorted from blood, taken in a trial of the OX40 agonist ivuxolimab. These receptors came from an adult with an advanced solid tumor such as melanoma, head and neck, liver or kidney cancer.

The V and J genes are TRBV7-2 and TRBJ1-3; TRBD1 matches at 8 bases. V was pared by 5 bases and J by 3 bases, with 6 bases of the junction left unmatched. The germline gives CDR1 SGHTA, CDR2 FQGNSA. This CDR3 region has 15 residues. DNA of the CDR3: TGTGCCAGCAGCCTCGGACAGGGAGGTGGAAACACCATATATTTT. Translated, it gives CASSLGQGGGNTIYF. Combining the CDR3 with reference TRBV7-2 and TRBJ1-3 gives the whole variable domain GAGVSQSPSNKVTEKGKDVELRCDPISGHTALYWYRQSLGQGLEFLIYFQGNSAPDKSGLPSDRFSAERTGGSVSTLTIQRTQQEDSAVYLCASSLGQGGGNTIYFGEGSWLTVV.

The chain recombines TRBV10-3 with TRBJ1-2; no definite D call. This CDR3 is built from 12 residues. From germline, CDR1 is ENHRY and CDR2 SYGVKD. V shed 0 bases and J shed 7 bases, with 6 bases lying between them. The DNA for the CDR3 is TGTGCCATCAGTGAGTCGGCCGTTGGCTACACCTTC. It encodes CAISESAVGYTF.

The rearrangement links TRBV4-2 to TRBJ1-1; D gene ambiguous. The CDR3 runs to 14 residues. V lost 0 bases and J 0 bases, leaving 5 bases between the germline ends. Germline V gene sequence: CDR1 LGHNA, CDR2 YNFKEQ. The CDR3 reads CASSQDALNTEAFF. For the CDR3, the DNA is TGTGCCAGCAGCCAAGACGCCTTGAACACTGAAGCTTTCTTT.

This chain links TRBV9 with TRBJ2-7; either TRBD1 or TRBD2 may fit D (5 bases each). The CDR3 length is 15 residues. The germline V gene encodes CDR1 SGDLS and CDR2 YYNGEE. With 3 bases removed from V and 2 bases from J, the gap between germline ends came to 15 bases. The CDR3 loop reads CASSARDAKTYEQYF. CDR3 DNA: TGTGCCAGCAGCGCACGGGACGCAAAAACCTACGAGCAGTACTTC.

This chain joins TRBV15 and TRBJ2-5; D might be TRBD2 (7 bases). Germline V gives CDR1 LNHNV, CDR2 YYDKDF (reference sequence). This CDR3 region has 15 residues. V was cut by 1 base and J by 5 bases, with 14 bases left in between. CDR3 coding DNA: TGTGCCACCAGCAGAGGGGGAGGGGGTGCTGAGACCCAGTACTTC. Its translation: CATSRGGGGAETQYF.

This sequence joins TRBV9 and TRBJ1-1; D ambiguous. The CDR3 runs to 13 residues. The germline V and J ends were trimmed by 4 bases and 0 bases, with 7 bases remaining between them. Germline V gene sequence: CDR1 SGDLS, CDR2 YYNGEE. The CDR3 sequence is CASSPQLNTEAFF. In DNA form, the CDR3 reads TGTGCCAGCAGCCCCCAACTGAACACTGAAGCTTTCTTT.

The gene calls are TRBV7-3 and TRBJ2-7; 8 bases match TRBD2. Per the germline V gene, CDR1 is SGHTA and CDR2 is FQGTGA. V dropped 6 bases and J dropped 1; count of bases not matched to a gene: 5. The CDR3 is 14 amino acids. The CDR3 sequence: CASSPGTSSYEQYF. As DNA, the CDR3 is TGTGCCAGCAGTCCCGGGACTAGTTCCTACGAGCAGTACTTC.

The chain's CDR3 is CASRDQGASNEKLFF. The CDR3 DNA reads as TGTGCCAGCAGGGATCAGGGGGCATCTAATGAAAAACTGTTTTTT. The rearrangement links TRBV7-8 to TRBJ1-4; 8 nucleotides align to TRBD1. Germline V gene sequence: CDR1 SGHVS, CDR2 FQNEAQ. The trim removed 6 bases at V and 3 bases at J, leaving 6 bases unmatched. The CDR3 sequence is 15 residues long.

This clone was observed once. This rearrangement joins TRBV7-2 to TRBJ2-1, with 9 bases lining up with TRBD1. J lost 7 bases, V lost 1 base, and 8 bases had no gene match. The germline V gene encodes CDR1 SGHTA and CDR2 FQGNSA. The CDR3 covers 16 residues. The CDR3 bases are TGTGCCAGCAGCTTAGTGGGGACAGGGTTTGTTAATGAGCAGTTCTTC. It codes for CASSLVGTGFVNEQFF.

The CDR3 is CASSISFGANVLTF. CDR3 sequence (DNA): TGTGCCAGTAGTATAAGTTTTGGGGCCAACGTCCTGACTTTC. This chain connects TRBV19 to TRBJ2-6; D remains unclear. The length of the CDR3 is 14 residues. Trimming took 2 bases from V and 3 from J, leaving 5 bases between them. Per the germline V gene, CDR1 is LNHDA and CDR2 is SQIVND (reference sequence).

The rearrangement uses TRBV7-3 and TRBJ2-3; weak D call: TRBD2 (5 bases). Trimming took off 3 bases at V and 1 base at J, with 14 bases between the two ends. The CDR3 contains 16 residues. The germline V gene encodes CDR1 SGHTA and CDR2 FQGTGA. CDR3 protein: CASSLGPWERTDTQYF. CDR3 nucleotide sequence: TGTGCCAGCAGCTTGGGTCCGTGGGAGCGCACAGATACGCAGTATTTT.

The rearrangement uses TRBV7-2 and TRBJ2-7; tentatively, D is TRBD1 or TRBD2 (5 bases each). The V and J ends lost 2 bases and 6 bases respectively, with 20 bases between them. This CDR3 contains 16 residues. Germline CDR1 reads SGHTA; CDR2 reads FQGNSA. CDR3 in DNA: TGTGCCAGCAGCTTACAGGGACCAGGGAAGGTTAGCGAGCAGTACTTC. Translation: CASSLQGPGKVSEQYF.

The chain uses TRBV5-6 and TRBJ2-7; D may be TRBD1 (7 bases). Germline CDR1 SGHDT, CDR2 YYEEEE. The CDR3 has 13 amino acids. Trimming shortened V by 3 bases and J by 3 bases, and 10 bases separated the two germline ends. Here the CDR3 reads CASSWQGGYEQYF. The CDR3 bases are TGTGCCAGCAGCTGGCAGGGGGGCTACGAGCAGTACTTC.

The rearrangement links TRBV7-2 to TRBJ2-7, with D possibly TRBD1 on 5 matching bases. This CDR3 spans 14 amino acids. CDR1 is SGHTA, CDR2 FQGNSA, per germline. V was cut by 1 base and J by 8 bases, with 15 bases left in between. The CDR3 DNA follows: TGTGCCAGCAGCTTAGAGGCCCAGGGTGAAAAGCAGTACTTC. As protein: CASSLEAQGEKQYF. Based on the CDR3 plus reference TRBV7-2 and TRBJ2-7, the full variable domain is GAGVSQSPSNKVTEKGKDVELRCDPISGHTALYWYRQSLGQGLEFLIYFQGNSAPDKSGLPSDRFSAERTGGSVSTLTIQRTQQEDSAVYLCASSLEAQGEKQYFGPGTRLTVT.

This chain's CDR3 is CASSLDFSTDTQYF. The DNA for the CDR3 is TGTGCCAGCAGCTTGGACTTCAGCACAGATACGCAGTATTTT. The chain couples TRBV5-4 to TRBJ2-3; D gene unclear. The V and J ends lost 0 bases and 0 bases respectively, with 5 bases between them. Germline CDR1 SGHNT, CDR2 YYREEE (reference sequence). The CDR3 runs 14 residues. Combining the CDR3 with reference TRBV5-4 and TRBJ2-3 gives the whole variable domain ETGVTQSPTHLIKTRGQQVTLRCSSQSGHNTVSWYQQALGQGPQFIFQYYREEENGRGNFPPRFSGLQFPNYSSELNVNALELDDSALYLCASSLDFSTDTQYFGPGTRLTVL.

The rearrangement links TRBV5-1 to TRBJ1-2; D uncertain. Deletions cut 4 bases from V and 1 base from J, with 8 bases between. The CDR3 spans 13 residues. Germline assignment: CDR1 SGHRS and CDR2 YFSETQ. CDR3 protein: CASSERVNYGYTF. CDR3 nucleotide sequence: TGCGCCAGCAGCGAACGGGTTAACTATGGCTACACCTTC.

The V call is TRBV11-3, the J call TRBJ2-5, with a possible D match to TRBD2 (5 bases). Germline-derived CDR1 and CDR2 are SGHNT and YENEEA. Trimming stripped 8 bases from V and 2 bases from J, with 15 bases between. CDR3 length: 14 residues. The DNA of the CDR3 is TGTGCCAGCGGGAATAGCGCAAGTCAAGAGACCCAGTACTTC. Its translation is CASGNSASQETQYF.

The chain recombines TRBV2 with TRBJ1-1, with 8 bases lining up with TRBD1. The CDR3 length is 13 residues. Germline assignment: CDR1 SNHLY and CDR2 FYNNEI. V lost 11 bases to trimming and J lost 5 bases; unmatched junction nucleotides: 10. This CDR3 is CARTLTGGTEAFF. The CDR3 coding sequence is TGTGCCCGTACCCTCACAGGGGGGACTGAAGCTTTCTTT. Full variable domain (missing parts from reference TRBV2 and TRBJ1-1): EPEVTQTPSHQVTQMGQEVILRCVPISNHLYFYWYRQILGQKVEFLVSFYNNEISEKSEIFDDQFSVERPDGSNFTLKIRSTKLEDSAMYFCARTLTGGTEAFFGQGTRLTVV.

The V and J genes are TRBV30 and TRBJ2-5; the D gene is possibly TRBD1 (5 bases). The V and J ends lost 2 bases and 3 bases respectively, with 13 bases between them. Looked up from germline, CDR1 is GTSNPN and CDR2 is SVGIG (reference sequence). CDR3 length: 14 amino acids. CDR3: CAWSKGLGEETQYF. The DNA for the CDR3 is TGTGCCTGGAGTAAGGGGCTTGGGGAAGAGACCCAGTACTTC.